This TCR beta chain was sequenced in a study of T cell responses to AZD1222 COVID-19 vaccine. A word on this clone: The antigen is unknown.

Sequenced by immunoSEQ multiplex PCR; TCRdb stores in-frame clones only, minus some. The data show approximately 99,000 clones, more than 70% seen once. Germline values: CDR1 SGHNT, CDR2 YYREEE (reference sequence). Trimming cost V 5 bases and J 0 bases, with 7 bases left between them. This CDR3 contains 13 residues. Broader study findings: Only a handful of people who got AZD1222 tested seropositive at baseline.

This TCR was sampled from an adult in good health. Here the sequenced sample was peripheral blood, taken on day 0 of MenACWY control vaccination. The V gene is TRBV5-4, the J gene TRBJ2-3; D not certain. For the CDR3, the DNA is TGTGCCAGCAGGCAGCCTAGCACAGATACGCAGTATTTT. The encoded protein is CASRQPSTDTQYF.